What follows are 18 T cell receptor beta chains derived from one specimen sequenced in a study of response to subunit inactivated influenza vaccine. TCRdb re-called the RT-PCR reads with MiXCR, one entry per CDR3 protein. The sample holds 600,000 to 850,000 distinct CDR3 sequences, 14% seen once. The sequenced sample was PBMCs from blood, obtained about 14 days before vaccination. The receptors shown here come from a man aged 50 to 60 who received an inactivated influenza vaccine.

The V gene is TRBV20-1, the J gene TRBJ2-7; 9 nucleotides match TRBD2. The length of the CDR3 is 13 residues. Germline V CDR1 and CDR2: DFQATT, SNEGSKA (reference sequence). V dropped 5 bases and J dropped 5; count of bases not matched to a gene: 7. Here the CDR3 reads CSAYSGGANEQYF. The CDR3 DNA is TGCAGTGCTTATAGCGGGGGAGCCAACGAGCAGTACTTC.

This clonotype was counted a few times. The CDR3 DNA reads TGCGCCAGCAGCTTGGAACCCTCAGGGACTGAAGCTTTCTTT. Protein product: CASSLEPSGTEAFF. The genes are TRBV5-1 and TRBJ1-1, with D perhaps TRBD1 (5 bases). The V and J ends lost 0 bases and 5 bases respectively, with 11 bases between them. The germline gives CDR1 SGHRS, CDR2 YFSETQ. The CDR3 extends over 14 amino acids. Drawing the rest from reference TRBV5-1 and TRBJ1-1, the complete variable domain is KAGVTQTPRYLIKTRGQQVTLSCSPISGHRSVSWYQQTPGQGLQFLFEYFSETQRNKGNFPGRFSGRQFSNSRSEMNVSTLELGDSALYLCASSLEPSGTEAFFGQGTRLTVV.

This chain joins TRBV29-1 and TRBJ2-7; 8 nucleotides agree with TRBD1. The CDR3 runs to 13 residues. The V and J ends lost 4 bases and 3 bases, in that order; junction bases with no gene match: 5. Germline-derived CDR1 and CDR2 are SQVTM and ANQGSEA. In DNA form, the CDR3 reads TGCAGCGTTGGTCAGGGGGCAAACTACGAGCAGTACTTC. As protein: CSVGQGANYEQYF.

The sample holds a few counts of this clonotype. This sequence joins TRBV28 and TRBJ2-2; maybe TRBD2 (5 bases). V was trimmed by 1 base and J by 7 bases, leaving 13 bases between them. This CDR3 region has 15 residues. Germline CDR1 and CDR2: MDHEN and SYDVKM. The CDR3 protein is CASSLLASLNGELFF. CDR3 in DNA: TGTGCCAGCAGTTTATTGGCTAGCTTGAACGGGGAGCTGTTTTTT.

This clonotype occurred many times. The V and J genes are TRBV5-5 and TRBJ2-1, with D tentatively TRBD2 (7 bases). V was shortened by 0 bases and J by 4 bases, with 14 bases between the two germline ends. Looked up from germline, CDR1 is SGHKS and CDR2 is YYEKEE (reference sequence). The CDR3 contains 16 residues. CDR3 DNA: TGTGCCAGCAGCTTGGAAGTAAGGGGGGGGTACAATGAGCAGTTCTTC. It translates to CASSLEVRGGYNEQFF. The full variable domain, its missing parts supplied by reference TRBV5-5 and TRBJ2-1, is DAGVTQSPTHLIKTRGQQVTLRCSPISGHKSVSWYQQVLGQGPQFIFQYYEKEERGRGNFPDRFSARQFPNYSSELNVNALLLGDSALYLCASSLEVRGGYNEQFFGPGTRLTVL.

The chain uses TRBV24-1 and TRBJ2-1; 7 nucleotides match TRBD1. Germline V gene sequence: CDR1 KGHDR, CDR2 SFDVKD. V lost 3 bases and J lost 3; bases outside the gene matches: 7. The CDR3 consists of 16 residues. The CDR3, as DNA: TGTGCCACCAGTGATGGGGGAAGGGGGCACTACAATGAGCAGTTCTTC. Encoded protein: CATSDGGRGHYNEQFF.

This clonotype was seen only a few times. The chain links TRBV7-9 to TRBJ2-1; 8 bases line up with TRBD1. The CDR3 length is 17 residues. Trimming at V came to 5 bases and at J to 8 bases, leaving 17 bases not matched to a gene. Germline-derived CDR1 and CDR2 are SEHNR and FQNEAQ (reference sequence). The chain's CDR3 is CASSLIMGQGATDEQFF. The CDR3 DNA is TGTGCCAGCAGCCTCATTATGGGGCAGGGGGCGACGGATGAGCAGTTCTTC.

This clonotype occurred a few times. The chain links TRBV7-2 to TRBJ2-7; 12 bases agree with TRBD2. This CDR3 spans 19 amino acids. CDR1 and CDR2 from the germline V gene are SGHTA and FQGNSA. After removal of 0 bases from V and 3 bases from J, the junction contained 12 bases not matched to a gene. Here the CDR3 DNA reads TGTGCCAGCAGCTTAGCGGGACTAGCGGGCAATTTTCCTATCTACGAGCAGTACTTC. Its protein is CASSLAGLAGNFPIYEQYF. The full variable domain, completed using reference TRBV7-2 and TRBJ2-7, is GAGVSQSPSNKVTEKGKDVELRCDPISGHTALYWYRQSLGQGLEFLIYFQGNSAPDKSGLPSDRFSAERTGGSVSTLTIQRTQQEDSAVYLCASSLAGLAGNFPIYEQYFGPGTRLTVT.

The V and J genes are TRBV11-2 and TRBJ1-2; TRBD1 is a possible D gene (5 bases). Germline V gene sequence: CDR1 SGHAT, CDR2 FQNNGV. Trimming removed 2 bases from V and 5 bases from J, with 12 bases in between. This CDR3 spans 14 amino acids. This CDR3 reads CASSLQGAGYGYTF. The CDR3, as DNA: TGTGCCAGCAGCTTACAAGGGGCAGGGTATGGCTACACCTTC.

The CDR3 DNA is TGTGCCACCAGTGATCCTCGAAGTTCTGGGGCCAACGTCCTGACTTTC. Its protein is CATSDPRSSGANVLTF. V and J are TRBV24-1 and TRBJ2-6; D gene ambiguous. Trimming took off 3 bases at V and 1 base at J, with 9 bases between the two ends. This CDR3 spans 16 amino acids. The germline CDR1 and CDR2 sequences are KGHDR and SFDVKD.

The sample holds a few counts of this clonotype. The V and J genes are TRBV4-3 and TRBJ2-7; D assignment may be TRBD1 or TRBD2 (5 bases each). Germline CDR1 reads LGHNA; CDR2 reads YSLEER. Trimming shortened V by 3 bases and J by 3 bases, and 12 bases separated the two germline ends. This CDR3 is built from 14 residues. As DNA, the CDR3 is TGCGCCAGCAGCCAGCAGAAGGGGAGCTACGAGCAGTACTTC. Protein: CASSQQKGSYEQYF.

V and J are TRBV6-2 or TRBV6-3 and TRBJ1-5, with a weak D call TRBD1 (6 bases). V was pared by 6 bases and J by 6 bases, with 18 bases between. The germline V gene has CDR1 MNHEY and CDR2 SVGEGT. The CDR3 has 15 amino acids. Here the CDR3 reads CASSPGGARSQPQHF. Here the CDR3 DNA reads TGTGCCAGCAGCCCCGGGGGGGCTCGAAGTCAGCCCCAGCATTTT.

The J gene is TRBJ1-2, the V gene TRBV2; 9 nucleotides line up with TRBD1. Trimming cost V 6 bases and J 5 bases; bases outside gene matches: 10. The CDR3 contains 15 residues. Per the germline V gene, CDR1 is SNHLY and CDR2 is FYNNEI. In nucleotides, the CDR3 is TGTGCCAGCAGAGAGACCGGGACAGGGTTTTATGGCTACACCTTC. Its translation: CASRETGTGFYGYTF. Complete variable domain (other parts from reference TRBV2 and TRBJ1-2): EPEVTQTPSHQVTQMGQEVILRCVPISNHLYFYWYRQILGQKVEFLVSFYNNEISEKSEIFDDQFSVERPDGSNFTLKIRSTKLEDSAMYFCASRETGTGFYGYTFGSGTRLTVV.

In regard to this clonotype: The junction departs from germline at one end; a sequencing error may be responsible. The chain recombines TRBV5-6 with TRBJ2-5, with D uncertain. There are 11 residues in the CDR3. Germline V gene lookup returns CDR1 SGHDT and CDR2 YYEEEE. The CDR3 DNA reads as TGTGCCAGCAGCTTGAGTGTCGACTTCCTTTTC. This gives the protein CASSLSVDFLF.

In DNA form, the CDR3 reads TGTGCCAGCTCACCAAGGGAGGGAACTAGCACAGATACGCAGTATTTT. Amino acids: CASSPREGTSTDTQYF. This chain joins TRBV18 and TRBJ2-3; TRBD2 agrees at 7 bases. With 2 bases clipped from V and 0 bases from J, the junction kept 5 bases outside the gene matches. The CDR3 is 16 amino acids. Germline V gives CDR1 KGHSH, CDR2 LQKENI.

This chain connects TRBV7-3 to TRBJ2-2; 8 bases are a match to TRBD1. With 5 bases clipped from V and 6 bases from J, the junction kept 8 bases outside the gene matches. This CDR3 comprises 15 residues. In germline, CDR1 is SGHTA, CDR2 FQGTGA. CDR3 nucleotide sequence: TGTGCCAGCAGCAAGACAGGGGTTTTAGCCGGGGAGCTGTTTTTT. Translated, it gives CASSKTGVLAGELFF.

This clonotype showed up just a few times. The chain links TRBV11-2 to TRBJ2-3; D is possibly TRBD1 (6 bases). Between the trimmed V and J ends, which lost 1 base and 2 bases, there was a span of 13 bases. The CDR3 sequence is 16 residues long. Germline V CDR1 and CDR2: SGHAT, FQNNGV. CDR3 DNA sequence: TGTGCCAGCAGCTTAGTAGGGGGTCTGCTCACAGATACGCAGTATTTT. As protein: CASSLVGGLLTDTQYF.

The chain couples TRBV24-1 to TRBJ1-1; D might be TRBD1 (6 bases). Germline values: CDR1 KGHDR, CDR2 SFDVKD. CDR3 length: 13 residues. V lost 7 bases and J lost 5, with 13 bases in between. The CDR3 DNA sequence: TGTGCCACCAGACAGGGTAGGGGGACTGAAGCTTTCTTT. Amino acid sequence: CATRQGRGTEAFF.